The clone carrying this TCR beta chain was detected only once. Trimming left V 4 bases short and J 4 bases short, with 9 bases between. Germline V lookup: CDR1 SGHRS, CDR2 YFSETQ. This CDR3 has 13 residues. As handled by the study authors: Cell counts per sample came from amplifying reference gene primers. The method was immunoSEQ multiplex PCR; TCRdb's version includes in-frame clones alone and lacks a portion of them. V, J and clone size reflect that table, while D and trimming were determined from the DNA. This table holds a few hundred thousand clones, more than 85% found once. The data are from a study of blood T cell repertoires in COVID-19. The wider study: Acute and convalescent COVID-19 samples came from the United States, Italy and Spain. In each case, the material was cDNA or gDNA derived from T cells, B-cell-depleted T cells, or PBMCs.

The sample comprised peripheral blood. The receptor was isolated from a human donor in a cohort sampled during active COVID-19. V usage is TRBV5-1 and J usage is TRBJ1-5; no definite D call. The CDR3 loop reads CASSINLNQPQHF. In DNA form, the CDR3 reads TGCGCCAGCAGCATCAACTTAAATCAGCCCCAGCATTTT.